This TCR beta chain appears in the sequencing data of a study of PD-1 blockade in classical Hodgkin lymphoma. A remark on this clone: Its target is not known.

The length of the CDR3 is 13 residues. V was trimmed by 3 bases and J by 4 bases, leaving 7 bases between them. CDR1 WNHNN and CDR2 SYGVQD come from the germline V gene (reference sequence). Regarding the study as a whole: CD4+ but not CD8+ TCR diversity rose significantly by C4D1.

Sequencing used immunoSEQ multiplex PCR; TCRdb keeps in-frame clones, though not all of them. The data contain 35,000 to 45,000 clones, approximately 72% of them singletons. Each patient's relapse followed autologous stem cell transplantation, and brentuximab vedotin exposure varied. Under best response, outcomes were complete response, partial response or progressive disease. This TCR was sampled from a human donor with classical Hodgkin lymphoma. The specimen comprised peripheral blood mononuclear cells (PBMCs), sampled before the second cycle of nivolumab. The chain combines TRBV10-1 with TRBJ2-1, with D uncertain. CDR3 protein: CASSDYLYNEQFF. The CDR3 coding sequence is TGCGCCAGCAGTGACTACCTTTACAATGAGCAGTTCTTC.